The 23 T cell receptor beta chains presented below share a single source sample, sequenced in a study of shared clonotypes between healthy human individuals. Sequencing was performed with immunoSEQ multiplex PCR; in TCRdb, only in-frame clones are kept and a portion is missing. In the table there are 450,000 to 500,000 clones, around 73% of which are singletons. The sequenced sample consisted of PBMCs. The receptors originated from a woman aged 40-49 years in good health. Some clones in this sample may be carry-over from other donors' samples.

The chain couples TRBV30 to TRBJ2-2; TRBD2 matches at 8 bases. This CDR3 contains 17 residues. Germline loops: CDR1 GTSNPN, CDR2 SVGIG (reference sequence). Trimming at V came to 3 bases and at J to 5 bases, leaving 14 bases not matched to a gene. The CDR3 bases are TGTGCCTGGAGCCCCCGAAGCGGGAGAGTAGGGACCGGGGAGCTGTTTTTT. Its translation is CAWSPRSGRVGTGELFF.

Points on this clone: The junction shows a germline mismatch at one end, possibly a read error. This chain connects TRBV5-8 to TRBJ2-1, with D possibly TRBD2 on 7 matching bases. Germline lookup yields CDR1 SGHTS and CDR2 YDEGEE. This CDR3 comprises 11 residues. The CDR3 loop is CASSPGLPGVF. In nucleotides, the CDR3 is TGTGCCAGCAGCCCGGGACTACCAGGGGTCTTC.

A few counts support this clone. The same CDR3 also results from other DNA sequences found in this sample. The chain employs TRBV9 and TRBJ1-5; D gene uncertain. This CDR3 spans 13 amino acids. Trimming removed 0 bases at V and 4 bases at J, with 5 bases between. Germline V gives CDR1 SGDLS, CDR2 YYNGEE. The CDR3 DNA reads as TGTGCCAGCAGCGTAGGAGAGAATCAGCCCCAGCATTTT. Encoded protein: CASSVGENQPQHF.

The V gene is TRBV28, the J gene TRBJ1-1; possibly TRBD1 for D (5 bases). Trimming stripped 5 bases from V and 3 bases from J, with 13 bases between. In germline, CDR1 is MDHEN, CDR2 SYDVKM. This CDR3 region has 14 residues. CDR3 nucleotide sequence: TGTGCCAGCAGTGGTTACAGGCCGGACACTGAAGCTTTCTTT. Amino acids: CASSGYRPDTEAFF.

The chain combines TRBV6-5 with TRBJ2-7; 7 nucleotides match TRBD1. The CDR3 runs 14 residues. Trimming cost V 0 bases and J 6 bases; bases outside gene matches: 5. The V gene's germline CDR1 is MNHEY and CDR2 SVGAGI. This chain's CDR3 is CASSYSIQGLEQYF. The CDR3 DNA reads TGTGCCAGCAGTTACTCGATACAGGGGCTCGAGCAGTACTTC.

This clone has more than one count but fewer than ten. The rearrangement joins TRBV7-3 to TRBJ2-2; TRBD2 aligns across 10 bases. The CDR3 has 15 residues. Germline V gene lookup returns CDR1 SGHTA and CDR2 FQGTGA. Germline trimming cut 7 bases from V and 3 bases from J; bases unmatched to any gene: 5. This CDR3 reads CASNLGLADTGELFF. Written as DNA, the CDR3 is TGTGCCAGCAACCTAGGACTAGCGGACACCGGGGAGCTGTTTTTT.

The rearrangement links TRBV30 to TRBJ2-1; TRBD1 is a possible D gene (5 bases). Germline V gene lookup returns CDR1 GTSNPN and CDR2 SVGIG (reference sequence). V lost 0 bases to trimming and J lost 4 bases, with 13 bases between them. This CDR3 contains 15 residues. CDR3 protein: CAWSVGVELYNEQFF. The CDR3 DNA reads as TGTGCCTGGAGTGTAGGGGTGGAACTTTACAATGAGCAGTTCTTC.

Points on this clone: Other nucleotide sequences from this sample produce the same CDR3. For the CDR3, the DNA is TGTGCCAGCAGTTTAGGGGGAACTAATGAAAAACTGTTTTTT. Encoded protein: CASSLGGTNEKLFF. The V gene is TRBV28, the J gene TRBJ1-4; the D gene is possibly TRBD1 (5 bases). Per the germline V gene, CDR1 is MDHEN and CDR2 is SYDVKM. The CDR3 loop spans 14 amino acids. V lost 2 bases, J lost 1 base, and 5 bases lay in between.

This chain uses TRBV6-4 with TRBJ2-1, with 7 bases lining up with TRBD2. CDR3 length: 16 residues. Germline CDR1 is MRHNA and CDR2 is SNTAGT. J was trimmed by 4 bases and V by 8 bases; bases with no gene match: 14. CDR3 bases: TGTGCCAGCGCTCGGGGCCCAACCGGGAGGTACAATGAGCAGTTCTTC. Translation gives CASARGPTGRYNEQFF.

This rearrangement joins TRBV27 to TRBJ1-6, with D possibly matching TRBD1 (6 bases). The CDR3 is 14 amino acids. Germline CDR1 is MNHEY and CDR2 is SMNVEV (reference sequence). Between the trimmed V and J ends, which lost 8 bases and 7 bases, there was a span of 15 bases. The CDR3 loop is CASSYRGGNSPLHF. The CDR3 region has the DNA TGTGCCAGCTCTTATAGGGGGGGAAATTCACCCCTCCACTTT.

The chain joins TRBV6-1 to TRBJ1-5, with 8 bases matching TRBD1. With 7 bases clipped from V and 11 bases from J, the junction kept 13 bases outside the gene matches. The CDR3 length is 14 residues. In germline, CDR1 is MNHNS, CDR2 SASEGT. In nucleotides, the CDR3 is TGTGCCAGCAAGGGTTCCGGGACAGGCTTGTCCCAGCATTTT. Its translation is CASKGSGTGLSQHF.

The chain recombines TRBV2 with TRBJ2-3; TRBD2 matches at 11 bases. Germline-derived CDR1 and CDR2 are SNHLY and FYNNEI. The V segment lost 4 bases and the J segment 5 bases; nucleotides outside the gene matches: 5. The CDR3 is 15 residues long. CDR3 sequence (DNA): TGTGCCAGCAGTGGGGCTAGCGGGAGGCGAGATACGCAGTATTTT. Its protein is CASSGASGRRDTQYF.

With regard to this clone: The identical CDR3 is also encoded by other nucleotide sequences in the sample. The CDR3 sequence is CASSFLSNSYEQYF. The CDR3 DNA follows: TGTGCCAGCAGCTTCCTATCAAACTCCTACGAGCAGTACTTC. This sequence joins TRBV7-2 and TRBJ2-7, with unresolved D. This CDR3 contains 14 residues. Germline V CDR1 and CDR2: SGHTA, FQGNSA. Trimming took off 3 bases at V and 0 bases at J, with 9 bases between the two ends.

The genes are TRBV28 and TRBJ2-2, with TRBD2 as a possible D gene (5 bases). CDR3 size: 17 residues. Germline CDR1 and CDR2: MDHEN and SYDVKM. Deletions cut 2 bases from V and 6 bases from J, with 19 bases between. As DNA, the CDR3 is TGTGCCAGCAGTTTACCTCACCCCGGACTGCCCCCCGGGGAGCTGTTTTTT. Protein product: CASSLPHPGLPPGELFF.

This clone appeared a few times. The chain combines TRBV6-6 with TRBJ1-1, with TRBD1 as a possible D gene (6 bases). The CDR3 is 14 amino acids. Trimming stripped 4 bases from V and 2 bases from J, with 11 bases between. CDR1 and CDR2 from the germline V gene are MNHNY and SVGAGI (reference sequence). CDR3 coding DNA: TGTGCCAGCAGTTCCCAGGGGCTAAACACTGAAGCTTTCTTT. Translating it yields CASSSQGLNTEAFF.

This chain joins TRBV15 and TRBJ2-5, with TRBD2 matching over 10 bases. Germline V CDR1 and CDR2: LNHNV, YYDKDF (reference sequence). The trim removed 4 bases at V and 5 bases at J, leaving 10 bases unmatched. The CDR3 runs to 16 residues. CDR3 protein: CATSTRTSGGGETQYF. For the CDR3, the DNA is TGTGCCACCAGCACCAGGACTAGCGGAGGGGGGGAGACCCAGTACTTC. The whole variable domain, remainder taken from reference TRBV15 and TRBJ2-5, is DAMVIQNPRYQVTQFGKPVTLSCSQTLNHNVMYWYQQKSSQAPKLLFHYYDKDFNNEADTPDNFQSRRPNTSFCFLDIRSPGLGDTAMYLCATSTRTSGGGETQYFGPGTRLLVL.

The sample holds one count of this clone. This sequence joins TRBV10-3 and TRBJ2-7, with 7 positions matching TRBD1. Germline V gene lookup returns CDR1 ENHRY and CDR2 SYGVKD. The CDR3 contains 14 residues. V was pared by 4 bases and J by 2 bases, with 5 bases of the junction left unmatched. DNA of the CDR3: TGTGCCATCAGTGCCGACAGGGATACCTACGAGCAGTACTTC. This encodes CAISADRDTYEQYF.

The J gene is TRBJ2-7, the V gene TRBV7-9, with a tentative D call TRBD1 (5 bases). Trimming removed 1 base from V and 0 bases from J, with 10 bases in between. Germline CDR1 SEHNR, CDR2 FQNEAQ (reference sequence). The CDR3 has 15 residues. CDR3 protein: CASSLVTASSYEQYF. For the CDR3, the DNA is TGTGCCAGCAGCTTAGTGACAGCTTCCTCCTACGAGCAGTACTTC.

This clone occurred a few times. J is TRBJ1-1 and V is TRBV29-1, with D uncertain. The V gene lost 6 bases and the J gene lost 0 bases, with 14 bases spanning the gap. CDR3 length equals 14 residues. Germline V CDR1 and CDR2: SQVTM, ANQGSEA. The CDR3 region has the DNA TGCAGCGTGCCCGGAGCAGGAGTGAACACTGAAGCTTTCTTT. Its protein is CSVPGAGVNTEAFF.

The chain is built from TRBV30 and TRBJ2-7, with TRBD2 matching over 8 bases. Germline V gene lookup returns CDR1 GTSNPN and CDR2 SVGIG (reference sequence). CDR3 length equals 16 residues. V shed 0 bases, J shed 0 bases, and the junction held 7 bases outside the gene matches. The CDR3 DNA follows: TGTGCCTGGAGTGTGTTTAGCGGGATACCCTCCTACGAGCAGTACTTC. Amino acids: CAWSVFSGIPSYEQYF.

The rearrangement uses TRBV25-1 and TRBJ2-7; tentatively, D is TRBD1 or TRBD2 (6 bases each). Trimming removed 2 bases from V and 2 bases from J, with 13 bases in between. Germline-derived CDR1 and CDR2 are MGHDK and SYGVNS. The length of the CDR3 is 15 residues. The CDR3 loop reads CASSEGGRRAYEQYF. In nucleotides, the CDR3 is TGTGCCAGCAGTGAAGGGGGGCGGAGGGCCTACGAGCAGTACTTC.

J is TRBJ1-3 and V is TRBV19; D not certain. The germline V gene encodes CDR1 LNHDA and CDR2 SQIVND (reference sequence). The V end was cut by 3 bases, the J end by 2 bases, with 11 bases between. This CDR3 has 15 residues. CDR3 loop: CASSIQSGPGNTIYF. CDR3 nucleotide sequence: TGTGCCAGTAGTATCCAGAGCGGGCCTGGAAACACCATATATTTT.

This clone turned up a few times. The chain is built from TRBV19 and TRBJ1-2; no reliable D call. This CDR3 has 14 residues. Germline-derived CDR1 and CDR2 are LNHDA and SQIVND (reference sequence). Trimming removed 6 bases at V and 0 bases at J, with 11 bases between. The chain's CDR3 is CASRYLTANYGYTF. CDR3 in DNA: TGTGCCAGTAGGTACCTGACGGCTAACTATGGCTACACCTTC. Drawing the rest from reference TRBV19 and TRBJ1-2, the complete variable domain is DGGITQSPKYLFRKEGQNVTLSCEQNLNHDAMYWYRQDPGQGLRLIYYSQIVNDFQKGDIAEGYSVSREKKESFPLTVTSAQKNPTAFYLCASRYLTANYGYTFGSGTRLTVV.